Below are 2 T cell receptor beta chains sequenced from a single sample in a study of T cells in lung cancer brain metastases. The repertoire was sequenced with immunoSEQ multiplex PCR; TCRdb's copy has only in-frame clones and lacks some. The sample consists of roughly 5,100 clones, about four fifths of them appearing once. Sequences were obtained from tumor tissue from a brain metastasis. These receptors all stem from a man between 50 and 59 years old with non-small cell lung cancer that had spread to the brain.

The chain carries TRBV7-9 and TRBJ1-2, with 9 bases identical to TRBD1. The germline V gene encodes CDR1 SEHNR and CDR2 FQNEAQ (reference sequence). CDR3 size: 14 residues. Unmatched junction bases numbered 6, after V lost 7 bases and J lost 3 bases. CDR3 sequence: CASTAGQGYYGYTF. The CDR3 coding sequence is TGTGCCAGCACCGCGGGACAGGGATACTATGGCTACACCTTC. Drawing the rest from reference TRBV7-9 and TRBJ1-2, the complete variable domain is DTGVSQNPRHKITKRGQNVTFRCDPISEHNRLYWYRQTLGQGPEFLTYFQNEAQLEKSRLLSDRFSAERPKGSFSTLEIQRTEQGDSAMYLCASTAGQGYYGYTFGSGTRLTVV.

The chain combines TRBV4-3 with TRBJ1-2; possible D gene TRBD1, 6 bases. Looked up from germline, CDR1 is LGHNA and CDR2 is YSLEER. The CDR3 sequence is 14 residues long. Trimming left V 4 bases short and J 2 bases short, with 11 bases between. The chain's CDR3 is CASSLLQGNYGYTF. For the CDR3, the DNA is TGCGCCAGCAGCCTTTTACAGGGAAACTATGGCTACACCTTC.